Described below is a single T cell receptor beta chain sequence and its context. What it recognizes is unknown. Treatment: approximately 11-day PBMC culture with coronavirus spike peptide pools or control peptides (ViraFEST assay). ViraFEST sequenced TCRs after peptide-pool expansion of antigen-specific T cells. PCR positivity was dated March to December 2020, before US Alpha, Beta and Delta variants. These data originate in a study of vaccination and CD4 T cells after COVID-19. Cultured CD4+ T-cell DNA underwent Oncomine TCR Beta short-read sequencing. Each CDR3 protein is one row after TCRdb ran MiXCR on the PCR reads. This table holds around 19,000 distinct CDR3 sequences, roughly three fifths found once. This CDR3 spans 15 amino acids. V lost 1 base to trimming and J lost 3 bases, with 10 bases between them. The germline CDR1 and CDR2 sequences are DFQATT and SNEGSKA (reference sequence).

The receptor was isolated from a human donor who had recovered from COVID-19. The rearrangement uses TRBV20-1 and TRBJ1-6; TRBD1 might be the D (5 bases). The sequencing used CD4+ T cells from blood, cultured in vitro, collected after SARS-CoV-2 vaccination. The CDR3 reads CSARVRGIYNSPLHF. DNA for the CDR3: TGCAGTGCTAGAGTTCGGGGGATCTATAATTCACCCCTCCACTTT.